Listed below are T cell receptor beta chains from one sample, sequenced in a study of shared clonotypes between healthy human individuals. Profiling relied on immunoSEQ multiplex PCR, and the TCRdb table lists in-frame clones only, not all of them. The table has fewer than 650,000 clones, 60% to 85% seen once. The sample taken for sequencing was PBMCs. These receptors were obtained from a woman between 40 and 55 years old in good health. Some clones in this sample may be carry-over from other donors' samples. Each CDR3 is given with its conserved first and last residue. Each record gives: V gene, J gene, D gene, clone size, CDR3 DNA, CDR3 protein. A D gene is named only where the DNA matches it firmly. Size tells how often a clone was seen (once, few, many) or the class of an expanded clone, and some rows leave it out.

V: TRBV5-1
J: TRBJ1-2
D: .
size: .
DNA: TGCGCCAGCAGCCCCCGGGCTGAGGGGACAACGGGCTACACCTTC
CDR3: CASSPRAEGTTGYTF

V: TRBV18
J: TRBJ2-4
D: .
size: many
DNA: TGTGCCAGCTCACTGGCCAGGGTAGGAGCCAAAAACATTCAGTACTTC
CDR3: CASSLARVGAKNIQYF

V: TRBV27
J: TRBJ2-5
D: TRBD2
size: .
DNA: TGTGCCAGCAGTCGACTAGCGGGAGGAGAGACCCAGTACTTC
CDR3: CASSRLAGGETQYF

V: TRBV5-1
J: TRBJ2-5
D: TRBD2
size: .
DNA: TGCGCCAGCAGCCCCCCCGGGACTAGCGGTGTCGAGACCCAGTACTTC
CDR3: CASSPPGTSGVETQYF

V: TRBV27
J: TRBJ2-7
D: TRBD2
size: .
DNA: TGTGCCAGCAGTTCTCGCGGGGGGACGGACCTCTCCGCCTACGAGCAGTACTTC
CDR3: CASSSRGGTDLSAYEQYF

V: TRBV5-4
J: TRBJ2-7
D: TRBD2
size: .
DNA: TGTGCCAGCAGCTCAAAAAGCGGGAGGGGCTTCTACGAGCAGTACTTC
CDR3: CASSSKSGRGFYEQYF

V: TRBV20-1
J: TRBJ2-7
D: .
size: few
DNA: TGCAGTGCTAGAGCAGGGATCGAGCAGTACTTC
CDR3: CSARAGIEQYF

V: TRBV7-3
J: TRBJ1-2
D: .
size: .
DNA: TGTGCCAGCAGCCCCCGGGCCCCAGGTCCGTCGGGCTACACCTTC
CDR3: CASSPRAPGPSGYTF

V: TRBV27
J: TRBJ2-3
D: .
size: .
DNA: TGTGCCAGCAGTTTAGGTCCAGATACGCAGTATTTT
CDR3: CASSLGPDTQYF

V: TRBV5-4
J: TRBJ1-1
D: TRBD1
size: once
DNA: TGTGCCAGCAGCGGAGGACAGGGGGCCGCTGAAGCTTTCTTT
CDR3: CASSGGQGAAEAFF

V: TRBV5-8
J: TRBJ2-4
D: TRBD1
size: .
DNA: TGTGCCAGCAGCCCCCGGACAGGGATCACCATTCAGTACTTC
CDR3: CASSPRTGITIQYF

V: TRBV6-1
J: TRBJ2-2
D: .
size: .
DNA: TGTGCCAGCAGGTGGGGACAAAGGAACACCGGGGAGCTGTTTTTT
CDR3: CASRWGQRNTGELFF

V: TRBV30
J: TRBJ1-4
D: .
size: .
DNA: TGTGCCCAGGCGGGGGGCACTAATGAAAAACTGTTTTTT
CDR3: CAQAGGTNEKLFF

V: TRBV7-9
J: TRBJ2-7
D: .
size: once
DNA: TGTGCCAGCAGCTTCCCTGAGCCCAGGGTTCATGAGCAGTACTTC
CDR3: CASSFPEPRVHEQYF

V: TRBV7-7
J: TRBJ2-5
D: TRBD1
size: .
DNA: TGTGCTAGCAGCGCTGGGACAGGGGGCTGGGAGACCCAGTACTTC
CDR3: CASSAGTGGWETQYF

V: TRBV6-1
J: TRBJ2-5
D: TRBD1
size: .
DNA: TGTGCCAGCAGTGCCCGACAGGGGTTTGACCAAGAGACCCAGTACTTC
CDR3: CASSARQGFDQETQYF

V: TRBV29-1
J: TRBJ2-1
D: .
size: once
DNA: .
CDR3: CSVGTGSVGTLIF

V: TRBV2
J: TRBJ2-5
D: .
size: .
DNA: TGTGCCAGCGCTTTGACCCGGGAGACCCAGTACTTC
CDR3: CASALTRETQYF

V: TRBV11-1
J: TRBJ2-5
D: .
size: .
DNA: TGTGCCAGCAGCTTAGTTGTTGGCAGAAAAGAGACCCAGTACTTC
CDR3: CASSLVVGRKETQYF

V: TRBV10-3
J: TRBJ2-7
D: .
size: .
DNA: TGTGCCAGCGCTGCGAGACAAGCCTACGAGCAGTACTTC
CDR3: CASAARQAYEQYF

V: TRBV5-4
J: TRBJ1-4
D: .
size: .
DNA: TGTGCCAGCAGCTCCACAGTTTCAACTAATGAAAAACTGTTTTTT
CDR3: CASSSTVSTNEKLFF

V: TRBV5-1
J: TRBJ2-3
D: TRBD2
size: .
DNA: TGCGCCAGCAGGACTAGCGGGACTAGCACAGATACGCAGTATTTT
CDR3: CASRTSGTSTDTQYF

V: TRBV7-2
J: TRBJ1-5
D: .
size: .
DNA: TGTGCCAGCAGCTTAGTGCTGGGGAGCAATCAGCCCCAGCATTTT
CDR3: CASSLVLGSNQPQHF

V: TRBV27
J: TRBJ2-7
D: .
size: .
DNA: TGTGCCAGCAGTTTAGCGGGACGTACCTACGAGCAGTACTTC
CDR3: CASSLAGRTYEQYF

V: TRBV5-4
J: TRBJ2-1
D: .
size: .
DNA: TGTGCCAGCAGCACCCGGGGCAGGGACTACAATGAGCAGTTCTTC
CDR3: CASSTRGRDYNEQFF

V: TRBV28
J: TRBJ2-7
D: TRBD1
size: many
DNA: TGTGCCAGCACATTCCACAGGGGAATGGGTCCCTACGAGCAGTACTTC
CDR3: CASTFHRGMGPYEQYF

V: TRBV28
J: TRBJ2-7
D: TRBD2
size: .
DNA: TGTGCCAGCAGGGCTAGCGGGAGCTCCTACGAGCAGTACTTC
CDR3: CASRASGSSYEQYF

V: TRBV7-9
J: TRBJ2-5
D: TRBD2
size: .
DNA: TGTGCCAGTAGCCCCCGGACTAGCGAAGAGACCCAGTACTTC
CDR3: CASSPRTSEETQYF

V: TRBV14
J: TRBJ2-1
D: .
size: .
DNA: TGTGCCAGCAGCCAAGCGGGTACCTGGGGTAATGAGCAGTTCTTC
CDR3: CASSQAGTWGNEQFF

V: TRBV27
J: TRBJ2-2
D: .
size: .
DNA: TGTGCCAGCAGACGACTAGCCGGGGAGCTGTTTTTT
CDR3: CASRRLAGELFF

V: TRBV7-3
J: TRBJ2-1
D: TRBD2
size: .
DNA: TGTGCCAGCAGTCGGGGACTAGCGAATGGCAATGAGCAGTTCTTC
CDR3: CASSRGLANGNEQFF

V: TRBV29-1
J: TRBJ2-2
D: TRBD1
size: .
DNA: TGCAGCGTCACAGGGGGGAGCGGGGAGCTGTTTTTT
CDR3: CSVTGGSGELFF

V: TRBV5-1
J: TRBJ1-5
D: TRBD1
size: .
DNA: TGCGCCAGCAGCTTGGGGACAGGAAATCAGCCCCAGCATTTT
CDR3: CASSLGTGNQPQHF

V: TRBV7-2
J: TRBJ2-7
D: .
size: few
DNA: TGTGCCAGCAGCTTAGCATGGAGCTCTTTGGTTTACGAGCAGTACTTC
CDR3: CASSLAWSSLVYEQYF

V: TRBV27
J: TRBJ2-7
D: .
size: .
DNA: TGTGCCAGCAGTTTGTCGGTTAGCTCCTACGAGCAGTACTTC
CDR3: CASSLSVSSYEQYF

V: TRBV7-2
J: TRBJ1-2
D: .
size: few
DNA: TGTGCCAGCAGCTCTACCGATGTAAATGGCTACACCTTC
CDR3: CASSSTDVNGYTF

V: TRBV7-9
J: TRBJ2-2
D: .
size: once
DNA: TGTGCCAGCAGCTTACCCCTCCGAAGGGCCGACACCGGGGAGCTGTTTTTT
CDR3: CASSLPLRRADTGELFF

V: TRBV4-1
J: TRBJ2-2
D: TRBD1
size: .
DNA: TGCGCCAGCAGCCCCCTTAACAGGGGGCGGACCGGGGAGCTGTTTTTT
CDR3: CASSPLNRGRTGELFF

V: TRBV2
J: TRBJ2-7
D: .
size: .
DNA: TGTGCCAGCAGGGGCATTTCCTACGAGCAGTACTTC
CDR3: CASRGISYEQYF

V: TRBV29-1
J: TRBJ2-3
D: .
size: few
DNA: TGCAGCGTCCGAAGGGGTTTTGTGTCCGGCACAGATACGCAGTATTTT
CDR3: CSVRRGFVSGTDTQYF

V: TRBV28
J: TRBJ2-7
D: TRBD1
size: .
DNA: TGTGCCAGCAGCGACAGGGGCCGGGGCGAGCAGTACTTC
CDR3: CASSDRGRGEQYF

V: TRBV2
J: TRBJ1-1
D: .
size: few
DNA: TGTGCCAGCAGTGATGGGGGAGGGATGAACACTGAAGCTTTCTTT
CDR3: CASSDGGGMNTEAFF

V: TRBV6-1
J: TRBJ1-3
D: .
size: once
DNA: TGTGCCAGCACCCAACGGGGATTCTCTGGAAACACCATATATTTT
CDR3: CASTQRGFSGNTIYF

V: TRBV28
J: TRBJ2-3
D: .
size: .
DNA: TGTGCCAGCAGTTCCCCAGCTAGCACAGATACGCAGTATTTT
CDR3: CASSSPASTDTQYF

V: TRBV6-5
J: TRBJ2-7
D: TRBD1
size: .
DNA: TGTGCCAGCCGCACAGGGGCCACTTACGAGCAGTACTTC
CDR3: CASRTGATYEQYF

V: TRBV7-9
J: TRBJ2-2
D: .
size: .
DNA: TGTGCCAGCAGCTTAGGGGGGGCGAGTAACACCGGGGAGCTGTTTTTT
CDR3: CASSLGGASNTGELFF

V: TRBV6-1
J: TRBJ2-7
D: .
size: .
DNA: TGTGCCAGCAGAGGAGGGGGTAGCTCCTACGAGCAGTACTTC
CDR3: CASRGGGSSYEQYF

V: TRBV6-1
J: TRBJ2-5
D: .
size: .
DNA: TGTGCCAGCAGTGTAGGGGCAATTAACTTC
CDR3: CASSVGAINF

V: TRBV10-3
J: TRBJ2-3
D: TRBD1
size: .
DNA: TGTGCCATCAGTGAACCCGGGACAGGGGGCACAGATACGCAGTATTTT
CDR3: CAISEPGTGGTDTQYF

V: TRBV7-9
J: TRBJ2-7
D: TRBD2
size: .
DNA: TGTGCCAGCAGCTTCCCGGGGGGGAGGGCGATCGAGCAGTACTTC
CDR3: CASSFPGGRAIEQYF

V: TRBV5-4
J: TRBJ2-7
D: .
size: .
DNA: TGTGCCAGCAGCAGCCCGAATAACGAGCAGTACTTC
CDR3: CASSSPNNEQYF

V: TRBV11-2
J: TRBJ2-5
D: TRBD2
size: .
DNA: TGTGCCAGCAGCCACCGCTGGGGAGCGGGACAAGAGACCCAGTACTTC
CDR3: CASSHRWGAGQETQYF

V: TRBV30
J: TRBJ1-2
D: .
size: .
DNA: TGTGCCTGGAGAGCACAGGGACCCTATGGCTACACCTTC
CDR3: CAWRAQGPYGYTF

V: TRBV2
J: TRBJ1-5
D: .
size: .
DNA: TGTGCCAGCAGTCCGCAGAGCAATCAGCCCCAGCATTTT
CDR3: CASSPQSNQPQHF

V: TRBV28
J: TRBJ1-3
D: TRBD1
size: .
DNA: TGTGCCAGCAGTACCCCCCGGGACAGGGCTCGTAACACCATATATTTT
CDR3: CASSTPRDRARNTIYF

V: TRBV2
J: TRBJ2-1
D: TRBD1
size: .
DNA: TGTGCCAGCAGTCCGGGACAGGGGGTCCGTGAGCAGTTCTTC
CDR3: CASSPGQGVREQFF

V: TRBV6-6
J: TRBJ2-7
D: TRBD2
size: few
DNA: TGTGCCACTAATAGCGGGAGCACGTACGAGCAGTACTTC
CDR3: CATNSGSTYEQYF

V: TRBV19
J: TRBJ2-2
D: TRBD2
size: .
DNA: TGTGCCAGTACCCCGGGAAGTAGCGGGAGGGCCGGGGAGCTGTTTTTT
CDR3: CASTPGSSGRAGELFF

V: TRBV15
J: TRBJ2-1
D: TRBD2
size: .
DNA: TGTGCCACCAGCAGGGGAGGGACTAACAATGAGCAGTTCTTC
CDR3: CATSRGGTNNEQFF

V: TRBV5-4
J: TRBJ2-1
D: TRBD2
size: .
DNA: TGTGCCAGCAGCACTAGCGGAGGGGGGGGACACAATGAGCAGTTCTTC
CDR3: CASSTSGGGGHNEQFF